This T cell receptor (beta chain) derives from a study of cytomegalovirus exposure and HLA in healthy donors. V dropped 3 bases and J dropped 4; count of bases not matched to a gene: 4. The germline CDR1 and CDR2 sequences are SGHDT and YYEEEE. The CDR3 consists of 14 residues. The PCR employed 60 Vbeta primers together with 13 Jbeta primers. Using immunoSEQ multiplex PCR, the repertoire was profiled, and TCRdb retains in-frame clones only, with some absent. The table records around 120,000 clones, around 80% of them present only once. The TCR originated in a man between 45 and 60 years old in good health and CMV-seronegative. Sequencing used PBMCs. The chain is built from TRBV5-6 and TRBJ1-1; 9 positions agree with TRBD1. The CDR3 reads CASSYRDRVTEAFF. CDR3 in DNA: TGTGCCAGCAGCTACCGGGACAGGGTCACTGAAGCTTTCTTT.